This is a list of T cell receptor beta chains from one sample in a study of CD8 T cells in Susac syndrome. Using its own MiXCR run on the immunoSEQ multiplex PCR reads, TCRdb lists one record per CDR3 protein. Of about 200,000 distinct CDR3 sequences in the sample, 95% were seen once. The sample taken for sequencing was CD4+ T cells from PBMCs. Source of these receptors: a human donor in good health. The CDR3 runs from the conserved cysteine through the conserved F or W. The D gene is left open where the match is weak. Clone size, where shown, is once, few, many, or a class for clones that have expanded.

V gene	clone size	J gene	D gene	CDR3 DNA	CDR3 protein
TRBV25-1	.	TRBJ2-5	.	TGTGCCAGCAGTGAATTCGGGGGCTGGGAGACCCAGTACTTC	CASSEFGGWETQYF
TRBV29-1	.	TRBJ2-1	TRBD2	TGCAGCGTTGAAGAATCTGGAAGCGGGAGGGGCAATGAGCAGTTCTTC	CSVEESGSGRGNEQFF
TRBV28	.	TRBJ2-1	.	TGTGCCAGCAGTCTCCCCTTACCCAATGAGCAGTTCTTC	CASSLPLPNEQFF
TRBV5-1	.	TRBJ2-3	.	TGCGCCAGCAGCTTGGATTCGGTCGGGAGCACAGATACGCAGTATTTT	CASSLDSVGSTDTQYF
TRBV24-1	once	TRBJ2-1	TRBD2	TGTGCCACCAGTGAGACTAGCGGGAGGGGAATGAATGAGCAGTTCTTC	CATSETSGRGMNEQFF
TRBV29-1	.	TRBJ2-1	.	TGCAGCGTTCTTGCAGGGATATCCTACAATGAGCAGTTCTTC	CSVLAGISYNEQFF
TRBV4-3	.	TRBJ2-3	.	TGCGCCAGCAGCCAAGGTCACACGGCGCGGGATACGCAGTATTTT	CASSQGHTARDTQYF
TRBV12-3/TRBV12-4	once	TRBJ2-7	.	TGTGCCAGCAGCCCTCGACAACGGGACAACGAGCAGTACTTC	CASSPRQRDNEQYF
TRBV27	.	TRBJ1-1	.	TGTGCCAGCAGTTTGGGACCGAGGAACACTGAAGCTTTCTTT	CASSLGPRNTEAFF
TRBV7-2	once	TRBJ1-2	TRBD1	TGTGCCAGCAGCACCCCGGGACAGGGTTGGGGCTACACCTTC	CASSTPGQGWGYTF
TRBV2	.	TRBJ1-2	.	TGTGCCAGCAGTGAGCGGTCTAACTATGGCTACACCTTC	CASSERSNYGYTF
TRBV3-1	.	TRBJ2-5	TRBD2	TGTGCCAGCAGCCCCGGGGGGGCAGGAGAGACCCAGTACTTC	CASSPGGAGETQYF
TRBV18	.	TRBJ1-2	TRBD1	TGTGCCAGCTCACCGGGAATACAGGGGTATGGCTACACCTTC	CASSPGIQGYGYTF
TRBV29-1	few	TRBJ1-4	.	TGCAGCGTCACAGCAACTAATGAAAAACTGTTTTTT	CSVTATNEKLFF
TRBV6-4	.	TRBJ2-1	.	TGTGCCAGCAGTGTCGAGGCCTACAATGAGCAGTTCTTC	CASSVEAYNEQFF
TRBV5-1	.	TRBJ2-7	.	TGCGCCAGCAGCTGGGACGGCTACGAGCAGTACTTC	CASSWDGYEQYF
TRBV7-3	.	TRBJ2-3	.	TGTGCCAGCAGCTTACGGCCTCTAACCACAGATACGCAGTATTTT	CASSLRPLTTDTQYF
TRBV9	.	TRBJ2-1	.	TGTGCCAGCAGCGTAGAGCCTAGCACCACCTACAATGAGCAGTTCTTC	CASSVEPSTTYNEQFF
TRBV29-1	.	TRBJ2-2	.	TGCAGCGTCCAAGGTCGGTTGGATAGGGCCGGGGAGCTGTTTTTT	CSVQGRLDRAGELFF
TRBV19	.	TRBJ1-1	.	TGTGCCAGTAGAAACAGGGAGGGGAACACTGAAGCTTTCTTT	CASRNREGNTEAFF
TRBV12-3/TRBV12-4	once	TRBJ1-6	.	TGTGCCAGCAGTACAACTGGCAATTACTCACCCCTCCACTTT	CASSTTGNYSPLHF
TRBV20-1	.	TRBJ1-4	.	TGCAGTGCTAGACCCGAGCCGTCTCCCAAACTGTTTTTT	CSARPEPSPKLFF
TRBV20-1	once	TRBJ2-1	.	TGCAGTGCTGAGAGAACCAGAAACTACAATGAGCAGTTCTTC	CSAERTRNYNEQFF
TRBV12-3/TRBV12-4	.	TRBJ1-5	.	TGTGCCAGCAGCCTTAACAGGATCAATCAGCCCCAGCATTTT	CASSLNRINQPQHF
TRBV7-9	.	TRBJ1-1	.	TGTGCCAGCAGCTTAATCGCAGGGAGAGGGAAAAGGGACACTGAAGCTTTCTTT	CASSLIAGRGKRDTEAFF
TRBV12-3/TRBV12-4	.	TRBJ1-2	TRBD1	TGTGCCAGCAGTCCCGAGGGGGCCAGGGGGCAGATCTATGGCTACACCTTC	CASSPEGARGQIYGYTF
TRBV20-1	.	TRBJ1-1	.	TGCAGTGCTCTGAGGGACCTGAACACTGAAGCTTTCTTT	CSALRDLNTEAFF
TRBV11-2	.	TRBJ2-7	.	TGTGCCAGCAGCTTAGGTGTAGTCCGAGTCTACGAGCAGTACTTC	CASSLGVVRVYEQYF
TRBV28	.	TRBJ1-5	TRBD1	TGTGCCAGCAGTTGGACAGGGCCCCAGCATTTT	CASSWTGPQHF
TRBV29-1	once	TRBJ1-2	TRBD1	TGCAGCGCCGAGAGAGGGGGCGGGTATGGCTACACCTTC	CSAERGGGYGYTF
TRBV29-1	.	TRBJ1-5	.	TGCAGCGTTGAACAGGGAGGAGGTCCCCAGCATTTT	CSVEQGGGPQHF
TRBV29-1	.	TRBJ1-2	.	TGCAGCGTTGATCCGCTCCGTGCAGGGAAAGGCTACACCTTC	CSVDPLRAGKGYTF
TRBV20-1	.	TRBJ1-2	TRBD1	TGCAGTGCTAGAGCGACAGGGGTCAATAAGTATTACTATGGCTACACCTTC	CSARATGVNKYYYGYTF
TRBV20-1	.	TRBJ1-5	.	TGCAGTGCTAGCAGGGTACTCCAGCCCCAGCATTTT	CSASRVLQPQHF
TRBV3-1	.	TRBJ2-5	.	TGTGCCAGCAGCCACCCAAGGGAGACCCAGTACTTC	CASSHPRETQYF
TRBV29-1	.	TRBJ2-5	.	TGCAGCGTCCGACCGACAGGTTCGTCTCAAGAGACCCAGTACTTC	CSVRPTGSSQETQYF
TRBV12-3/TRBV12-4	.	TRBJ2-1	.	TGTGCCAGCAGTCCTGTTCAGGGGACGAATGAGCAGTTCTTC	CASSPVQGTNEQFF
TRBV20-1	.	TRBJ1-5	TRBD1	TGCAGTGCTAGAGAGGGGACAGGGAATCAGCCCCAGCATTTT	CSAREGTGNQPQHF
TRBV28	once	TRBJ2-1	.	TGTGCCAGCTATGAAACGAGGGGGGACAACTACAATGAGCAGTTCTTC	CASYETRGDNYNEQFF
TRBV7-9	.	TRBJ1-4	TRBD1	TGTGCCAGCAGCTTAGCAACAGGGGGGAGTGAAAAACTGTTTTTT	CASSLATGGSEKLFF
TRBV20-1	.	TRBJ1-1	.	TGCAGTGCTGCGGCCCACACTGAAGCTTTCTTT	CSAAAHTEAFF
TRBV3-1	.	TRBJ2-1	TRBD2	TGTGCCAGCAGCCATTGGACTAGCGGGAACAATGAGCAGTTCTTC	CASSHWTSGNNEQFF
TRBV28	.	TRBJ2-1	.	TGTGCCAGCAACACCCGGACTGAGTACCAGTTCTTC	CASNTRTEYQFF
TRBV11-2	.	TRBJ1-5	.	TGTGCCAGCAGCTTAACACGGCATGGGCCCCAGCATTTT	CASSLTRHGPQHF
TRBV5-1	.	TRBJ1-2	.	TGCGCCAGCAGCTTCGGGGCAGGCTCTTCGGCTGGCTACACCTTC	CASSFGAGSSAGYTF
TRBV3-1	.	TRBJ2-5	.	TGTGCCAGCAGCCAACCCTTTGGTTCAGGACAAGAGACCCAGTACTTC	CASSQPFGSGQETQYF
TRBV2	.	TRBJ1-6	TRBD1	TGTGCCAGCAGTGAAGCGGACAGGGGATATTCACCCCTCCACTTT	CASSEADRGYSPLHF
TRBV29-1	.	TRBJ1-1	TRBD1	TGCAGCGTTGACGGGACAGGGGGTTCGAACACTGAAGCTTTCTTT	CSVDGTGGSNTEAFF
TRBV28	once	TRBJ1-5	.	TGTGCCAGCACACTTGGGTTACTAAGCAATCAGCCCCAGCATTTT	CASTLGLLSNQPQHF
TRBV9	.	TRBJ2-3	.	TGTGCCAGCAGCGTCTCACTTCGCACAGATACGCAGTATTTT	CASSVSLRTDTQYF
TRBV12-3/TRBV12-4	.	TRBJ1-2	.	TGTGCCAGCAGTTTAGCGGCGGGGTCCTATGGCTACACCTTC	CASSLAAGSYGYTF
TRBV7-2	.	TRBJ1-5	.	TGTGCCAGCAGCTTAGCGGGGCTCAGCAATCAGCCCCAGCATTTT	CASSLAGLSNQPQHF
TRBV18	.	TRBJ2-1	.	TGTGCCAGCTCACGGCGTGAAGGGGAGCAGTTCTTC	CASSRREGEQFF
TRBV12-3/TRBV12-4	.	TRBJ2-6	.	TGTGCCAGCAGACCCAGTGTCTCTGGGGCCAACGTCCTGACTTTC	CASRPSVSGANVLTF
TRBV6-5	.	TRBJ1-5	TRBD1	TGTGCCAGCCGAAGCCCAGGGGGCAGGAATCAGCCCCAGCATTTT	CASRSPGGRNQPQHF
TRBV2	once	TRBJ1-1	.	TGTGCCAGCAGGCAGGTTATGAACACTGAAGCTTTCTTT	CASRQVMNTEAFF